Listed below are T cell receptor beta chains from one sample, sequenced in a study of tumor and adjacent non-tumor tissue in lung cancer. TCRdb reprocessed the multiplex PCR reads with MiXCR, giving one entry per CDR3 protein. Of tens of thousands of distinct CDR3 sequences in the sample, approximately 80% are singletons; the top ten hold 51%. The specimen sequenced was distant non-tumor lung tissue. These receptors originate from a man aged 55 to 70 with non-small cell lung cancer. Both conserved end residues are part of each CDR3. The order of the fields is J gene, V gene, clone size, D gene, CDR3 protein, CDR3 DNA. A D gene is named only where the DNA matches it firmly. For some rows the clone size is stated as once, few or many, or as a class when expanded; others skip it.

>TRBJ1-1|TRBV11-2|NA|NA
CASSLVRRGTEAFF
TGTGCTAGTAGTTTAGTCAGGAGGGGCACTGAAGCTTTCTTT
>TRBJ1-1|TRBV4-3|NA|NA
CASSQDVPGSSDTEASF
TGCGCCAGCAGTCAAGACGTTCCGGGCAGTTCGGACACTGAAGCTTCCTTT
>TRBJ2-3|TRBV30|few|TRBD2
CAWKGAGAGTDTQYF
TGTGCCTGGAAAGGAGCGGGGGCGGGCACAGATACGCAGTATTTT
>TRBJ2-5|TRBV11-3|NA|NA
CARRLVQGQETQYF
TGTGCCAGGCGCTTAGTACAGGGCCAAGAGACCCAGTACTTC
>TRBJ1-6|TRBV4-2|once|TRBD1
CASIHSLGTGIGNSPLHF
TGTGCCAGCATCCACTCACTAGGGACAGGGATAGGAAATTCACCCCTCCACTTT
>TRBJ2-6|TRBV11-2|NA|NA
CASNPIYRANVLTF
TGTGCCAGCAATCCTATCTATCGGGCCAACGTTCTGACTTTC
>TRBJ1-2|TRBV4-1|NA|NA
CANSPDSTSFGYTF
TGCGCCAACAGTCCGGACAGCACCTCTTTCGGCTATACCTTC
>TRBJ1-2|TRBV5-8|NA|NA
CASSSRQELRCGYTF
TGTGCCAGCAGCTCACGTCAGGAGTTGCGCTGTGGCTACACCTTC
>TRBJ2-3|TRBV12-3/TRBV12-4|NA|NA
CASSLGWGGQPQYF
TGTGCCAGCAGTCTGGGCTGGGGTGGACAGCCCCAGTATTTT
>TRBJ1-2|TRBV29-1|NA|NA
CSVPAASYGYIF
TGCAGCGTACCGGCCGCGAGCTATGGCTACATCTTC
>TRBJ2-7|TRBV6-2/TRBV6-3|NA|NA
CATKGLRAGAGEQYF
TGTGCCACCAAGGGTCTCCGGGCAGGGGCTGGCGAACAGTACTTC
>TRBJ2-2|TRBV12-5|NA|NA
CANGLPRDGRNTGELFF
TGTGCTAATGGATTGCCCCGGGACGGGAGGAACACCGGGGAGCTGTTTTTT
>TRBJ1-5|TRBV12-3/TRBV12-4|NA|TRBD1
CASSLDRGRSNHSQHF
TGTGCCAGCAGTTTAGACAGGGGTAGGAGTAATCATTCCCAGCATTTT
>TRBJ1-6|TRBV11-2|NA|TRBD1
CACSLGGGDNSPLHF
TGTGCCTGCAGCTTAGGAGGGGGCGATAATTCACCCCTCCACTTT
>TRBJ2-5|TRBV6-1|NA|TRBD2
CANSEQTSGGMTQYF
TGTGCCAACAGTGAACAAACTAGCGGGGGTATGACCCAGTACTTC
>TRBJ1-1|TRBV10-1|few|NA
CTSSESRGGPEAFF
TGCACCAGCAGTGAGTCGAGGGGCGGTCCTGAAGCTTTCTTT